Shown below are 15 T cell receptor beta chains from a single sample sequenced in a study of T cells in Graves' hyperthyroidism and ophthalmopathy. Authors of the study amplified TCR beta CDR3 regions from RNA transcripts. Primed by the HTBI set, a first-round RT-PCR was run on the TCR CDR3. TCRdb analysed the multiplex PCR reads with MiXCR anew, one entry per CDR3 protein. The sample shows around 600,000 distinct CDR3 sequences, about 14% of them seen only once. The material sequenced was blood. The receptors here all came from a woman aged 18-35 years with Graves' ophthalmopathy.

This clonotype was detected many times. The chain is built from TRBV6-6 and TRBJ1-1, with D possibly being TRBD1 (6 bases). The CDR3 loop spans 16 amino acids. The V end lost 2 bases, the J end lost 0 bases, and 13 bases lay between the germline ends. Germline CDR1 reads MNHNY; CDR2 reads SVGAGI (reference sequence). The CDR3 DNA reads TGTGCCAGCAGTTACAAGCCGGACAGACTGAACACTGAAGCTTTCTTT. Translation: CASSYKPDRLNTEAFF.

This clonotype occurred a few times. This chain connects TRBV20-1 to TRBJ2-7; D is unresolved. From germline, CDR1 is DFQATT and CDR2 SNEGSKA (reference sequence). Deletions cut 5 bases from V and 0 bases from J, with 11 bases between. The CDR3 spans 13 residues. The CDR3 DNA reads TGCAGTGCTCAAGGGTTCGGCTCCTACGAGCAGTACTTC. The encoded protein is CSAQGFGSYEQYF.

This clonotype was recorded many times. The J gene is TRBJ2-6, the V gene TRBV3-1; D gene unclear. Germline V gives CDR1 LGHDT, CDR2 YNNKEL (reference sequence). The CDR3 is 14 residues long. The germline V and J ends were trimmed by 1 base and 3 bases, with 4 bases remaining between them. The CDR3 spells CASSQARGANVLTF. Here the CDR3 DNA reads TGTGCCAGCAGCCAAGCGCGTGGGGCCAACGTCCTGACTTTC.

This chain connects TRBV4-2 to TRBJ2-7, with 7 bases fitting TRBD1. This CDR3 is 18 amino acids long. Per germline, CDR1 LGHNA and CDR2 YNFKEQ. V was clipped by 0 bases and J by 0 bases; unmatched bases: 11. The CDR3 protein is CASSQDIIRDSVSYEQYF. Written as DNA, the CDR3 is TGTGCCAGCAGCCAAGATATAATTCGGGACAGTGTCTCCTACGAGCAGTACTTC.

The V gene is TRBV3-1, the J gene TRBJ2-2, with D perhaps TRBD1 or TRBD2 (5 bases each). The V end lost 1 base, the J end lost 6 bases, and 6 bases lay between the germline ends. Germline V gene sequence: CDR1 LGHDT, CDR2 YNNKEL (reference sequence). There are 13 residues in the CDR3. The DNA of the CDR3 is TGTGCCAGCAGCCAAGGAGGGGCCGGGGAGCTGTTTTTT. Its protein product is CASSQGGAGELFF.

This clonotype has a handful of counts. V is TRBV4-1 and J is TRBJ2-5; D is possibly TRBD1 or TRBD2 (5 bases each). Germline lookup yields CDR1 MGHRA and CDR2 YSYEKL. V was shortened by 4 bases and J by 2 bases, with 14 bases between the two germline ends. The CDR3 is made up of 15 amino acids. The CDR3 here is CASSPERGSQETQYF. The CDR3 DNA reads TGCGCCAGCAGCCCCGAACGGGGCTCACAAGAGACCCAGTACTTC.

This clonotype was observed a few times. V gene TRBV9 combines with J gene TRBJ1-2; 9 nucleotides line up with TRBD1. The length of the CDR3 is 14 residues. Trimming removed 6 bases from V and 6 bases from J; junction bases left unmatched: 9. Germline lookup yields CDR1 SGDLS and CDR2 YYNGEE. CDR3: CASTRTGVDDGYTF. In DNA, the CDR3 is TGTGCCAGCACCCGGACAGGGGTGGATGATGGCTACACCTTC.

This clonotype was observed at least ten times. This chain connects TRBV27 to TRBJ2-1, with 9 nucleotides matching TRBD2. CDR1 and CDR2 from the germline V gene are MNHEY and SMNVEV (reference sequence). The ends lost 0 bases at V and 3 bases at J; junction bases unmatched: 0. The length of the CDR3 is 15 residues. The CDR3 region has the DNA TGTGCCAGCAGTTTATCTAGCGGGAGCTACAATGAGCAGTTCTTC. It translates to CASSLSSGSYNEQFF.

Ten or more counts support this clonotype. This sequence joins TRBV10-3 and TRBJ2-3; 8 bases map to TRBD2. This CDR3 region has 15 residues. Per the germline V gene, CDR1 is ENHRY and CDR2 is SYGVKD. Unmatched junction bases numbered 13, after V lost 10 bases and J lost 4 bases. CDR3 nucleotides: TGTGCCACCCTGAGGGGTAGCGGGACCGCAGATACGCAGTATTTT. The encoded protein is CATLRGSGTADTQYF.

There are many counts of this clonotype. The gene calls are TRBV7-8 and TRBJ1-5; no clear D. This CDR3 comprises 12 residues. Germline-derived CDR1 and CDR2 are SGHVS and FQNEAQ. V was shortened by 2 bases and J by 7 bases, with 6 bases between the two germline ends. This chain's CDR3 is CASSLQRQPQHF. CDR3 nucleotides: TGTGCCAGCAGCTTACAAAGGCAGCCCCAGCATTTT.

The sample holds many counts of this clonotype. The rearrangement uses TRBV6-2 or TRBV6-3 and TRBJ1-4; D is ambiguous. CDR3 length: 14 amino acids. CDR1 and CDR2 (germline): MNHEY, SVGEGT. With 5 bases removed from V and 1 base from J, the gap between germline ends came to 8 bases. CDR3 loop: CASSRAGTNEKLFF. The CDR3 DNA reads TGTGCCAGCAGTCGGGCCGGAACTAATGAAAAACTGTTTTTT.

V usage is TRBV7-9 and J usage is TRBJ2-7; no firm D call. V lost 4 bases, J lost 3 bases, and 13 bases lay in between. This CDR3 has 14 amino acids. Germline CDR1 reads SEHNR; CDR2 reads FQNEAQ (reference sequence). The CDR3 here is CASSSFPQDYEQYF. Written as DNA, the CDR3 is TGTGCCAGCAGCTCGTTCCCCCAGGACTACGAGCAGTACTTC.

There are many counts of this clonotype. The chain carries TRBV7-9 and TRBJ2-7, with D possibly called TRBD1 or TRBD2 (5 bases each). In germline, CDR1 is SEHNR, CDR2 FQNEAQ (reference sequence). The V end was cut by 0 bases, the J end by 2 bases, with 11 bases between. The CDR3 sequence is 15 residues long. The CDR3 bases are TGTGCCAGCAGCTTAGCGCCCGGGGCTGCCTACGAGCAGTACTTC. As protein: CASSLAPGAAYEQYF. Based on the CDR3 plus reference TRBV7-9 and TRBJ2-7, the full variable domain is DTGVSQNPRHKITKRGQNVTFRCDPISEHNRLYWYRQTLGQGPEFLTYFQNEAQLEKSRLLSDRFSAERPKGSFSTLEIQRTEQGDSAMYLCASSLAPGAAYEQYFGPGTRLTVT.

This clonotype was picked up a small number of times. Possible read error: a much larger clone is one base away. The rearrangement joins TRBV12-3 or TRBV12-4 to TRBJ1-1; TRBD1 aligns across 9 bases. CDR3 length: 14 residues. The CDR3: CASSLGTGVSEASF. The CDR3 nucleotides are TGTGCCAGCAGTTTAGGGACAGGGGTATCTGAAGCTTCCTTT.

CDR3 loop: CASGPLGDRRDGYTF. In nucleotides, the CDR3 is TGTGCCAGCGGCCCGTTGGGGGACAGGAGGGATGGCTACACCTTC. The gene calls are TRBV25-1 and TRBJ1-2; 8 bases match TRBD1. Germline assignment: CDR1 MGHDK and CDR2 SYGVNS. The length of the CDR3 is 15 residues. V lost 8 bases to trimming and J lost 6 bases; unmatched junction nucleotides: 14.